This note documents a single T cell receptor beta chain sequence. Reverse transcription of extracted RNA yielded cDNA, which provided the sequencing template. Sequenced by immunoSEQ multiplex PCR; TCRdb stores in-frame clones only, minus some. The sample contains some 170,000 clones, 59% of which appear only once. This specimen comes from a study of CD8+ T cells in alopecia areata. CDR3 length: 17 amino acids. Trimming took off 0 bases at V and 0 bases at J, with 11 bases between the two ends. CDR1 is SGHVS, CDR2 FQNEAQ, per germline. The receptor's source is a human donor with alopecia areata. The chain recombines TRBV7-8 with TRBJ1-4, with no clear D. The source was CD4+ T cells sorted from blood, collected at week 0. The CDR3 coding sequence is TGTGCCAGCAGCTTAGCGCGGCGCCTTGCAACTAATGAAAAACTGTTTTTT. It yields the protein CASSLARRLATNEKLFF.